These T cell receptor beta chains were read from a single sample in a study of T cell responses to AZD1222 COVID-19 vaccine. The repertoire was sequenced with immunoSEQ multiplex PCR; TCRdb's copy has only in-frame clones and lacks some. The sample carries around 110,000 clones, 92% recorded once. This specimen was peripheral blood, taken 28 days after the second AZD1222 dose. These receptors were obtained from an adult who received the AZD1222 COVID-19 vaccine. The CDR3 runs from the conserved cysteine through the conserved F or W. The D gene is left open where the match is weak. Size tells how often a clone was seen (once, few, many) or the class of an expanded clone, and some rows leave it out.

abundance | d_gene | j_gene | v_gene | CDR3aa | CDR3nt
- | - | TRBJ1-5 | TRBV19 | CASRGQHGQPQHF | TGTGCCAGTCGTGGACAGCATGGACAGCCCCAGCATTTT
- | - | TRBJ1-4 | TRBV15 | CATSRGGYEKLFF | TGTGCCACCAGCAGAGGGGGTTATGAAAAACTGTTTTTT
- | - | TRBJ1-2 | TRBV19 | CASSTLGEVNQYGYTF | TGTGCCAGTAGTACCCTAGGAGAAGTGAACCAATATGGCTACACCTTC
- | TRBD2 | TRBJ2-1 | TRBV4-2 | CASSQDGATSGYNEQFF | TGTGCCAGCAGCCAAGATGGCGCGACTAGCGGTTACAATGAGCAGTTCTTC
few | TRBD1 | TRBJ1-4 | TRBV27 | CASSGQGQGVANEKLFF | TGTGCCAGCAGTGGCCAGGGACAGGGTGTAGCTAATGAAAAACTGTTTTTT
few | - | TRBJ1-3 | TRBV9 | CASSVEVFSGNTIYF | TGTGCCAGCAGCGTCGAAGTCTTCTCTGGAAACACCATATATTTT
- | TRBD1 | TRBJ2-1 | TRBV7-2 | CASSITGTDHNEQFF | TGTGCCAGCAGCATAACCGGGACAGACCACAATGAGCAGTTCTTC
- | - | TRBJ1-2 | TRBV6-1 | CASSEGRGAVGGYTF | TGTGCCAGCAGTGAAGGTCGGGGGGCGGTGGGTGGCTACACCTTC
- | - | TRBJ1-6 | TRBV2 | CATGTPDSPLHF | TGTGCCACCGGGACCCCAGATTCACCCCTCCACTTT
- | TRBD1 | TRBJ1-4 | TRBV27 | CARSSQGLGEKLFF | TGTGCCAGGTCCTCACAGGGGTTGGGTGAAAAACTGTTTTTT
- | TRBD1 | TRBJ1-1 | TRBV27 | CASRDRARTEAFF | TGTGCCAGCAGAGACAGGGCTCGGACTGAAGCTTTCTTT
- | TRBD1 | TRBJ2-7 | TRBV7-2 | CASSSRQGGLYEQYF | TGTGCCAGCAGCTCACGACAGGGGGGCCTCTACGAGCAGTACTTC
- | - | TRBJ2-7 | TRBV15 | CATSRDLVGSYEQYF | TGTGCCACCAGCAGAGATCTTGTAGGCTCCTACGAGCAGTACTTC
- | - | TRBJ1-1 | TRBV19 | CASKRTVNTEAFF | TGTGCCAGTAAACGGACAGTGAACACTGAAGCTTTCTTT
- | TRBD1 | TRBJ2-7 | TRBV7-2 | CASSTGGTGAPRQYF | TGTGCCAGCAGCACCGGGGGGACAGGGGCCCCCAGGCAGTACTTC
once | TRBD1 | TRBJ2-1 | TRBV11-2 | CASSLDSQGGNEQFF | TGTGCCAGCAGCTTAGATTCACAGGGGGGCAATGAGCAGTTCTTC
- | TRBD1 | TRBJ1-1 | TRBV10-3 | CAISGNRDREAFF | TGTGCCATCAGTGGCAACCGGGACAGGGAAGCTTTCTTT
- | TRBD1 | TRBJ2-7 | TRBV4-1 | CASSQVAGQVSYEQYF | TGCGCCAGCAGCCAAGTGGCGGGACAGGTCTCCTACGAGCAGTACTTC
- | - | TRBJ2-7 | TRBV4-1 | CASSQVSQSAYEQYF | TGCGCCAGCAGCCAAGTATCACAGTCCGCCTACGAGCAGTACTTC
- | TRBD1 | TRBJ1-6 | TRBV7-9 | CASNTNRGSPLHF | TGTGCCAGCAACACCAACAGGGGATCACCCCTCCACTTT
- | - | TRBJ2-7 | TRBV2 | CASRLGGESYEQYF | TGTGCCAGCAGGCTGGGCGGGGAATCCTACGAGCAGTACTTC
- | TRBD2 | TRBJ2-3 | TRBV7-2 | CASSSHSGSADTQYF | TGTGCCAGCAGCTCACATAGCGGGAGCGCAGATACGCAGTATTTT
- | TRBD1 | TRBJ2-7 | TRBV5-1 | CASSSTGLAPTQPYEQYF | TGCGCCAGCAGCTCGACAGGGCTGGCCCCCACTCAACCCTACGAGCAGTACTTC
- | - | TRBJ2-3 | TRBV7-3 | CASSFRGTDTQYF | TGTGCCAGCAGCTTCAGAGGCACAGATACGCAGTATTTT
- | - | TRBJ1-1 | TRBV7-3 | CASSFDGNTEAFF | TGTGCCAGCAGCTTTGACGGGAACACTGAAGCTTTCTTT
- | TRBD1 | TRBJ2-1 | TRBV5-8 | CASSSQGRGYNEQFF | TGTGCCAGCAGCTCACAGGGGAGAGGCTACAATGAGCAGTTCTTC
- | TRBD2 | TRBJ2-2 | TRBV18 | CASSKASGSYTGELFF | TGTGCCAGCTCAAAGGCTAGCGGGAGTTACACCGGGGAGCTGTTTTTT
once | - | TRBJ1-1 | TRBV7-9 | CASSQGWNTEAFF | TGTGCCAGCAGCCAGGGGTGGAACACTGAAGCTTTCTTT
- | - | TRBJ1-1 | TRBV10-1 | CASSGAWTSEAFF | TGCGCCAGCAGTGGTGCGTGGACATCTGAAGCTTTCTTT
- | - | TRBJ1-1 | TRBV19 | CASIGGPDTEAFF | TGTGCCAGTATTGGAGGGCCGGACACTGAAGCTTTCTTT
- | TRBD1 | TRBJ2-5 | TRBV5-1 | CASSPMGQGVETQYF | TGCGCCAGCAGCCCGATGGGACAGGGAGTGGAGACCCAGTACTTC
- | - | TRBJ2-7 | TRBV3-1/TRBV3-2 | CASSQAVGTYEQYF | TGTGCCAGCAGCCAAGCGGTGGGAACCTACGAGCAGTACTTC
- | - | TRBJ2-2 | TRBV28 | CAIRQGNTGELFF | TGTGCCATCAGGCAGGGGAACACCGGGGAGCTGTTTTTT
- | - | TRBJ1-2 | TRBV5-6 | CASSWGPKGGYTF | TGTGCCAGCAGCTGGGGCCCAAAAGGTGGCTACACCTTC
- | - | TRBJ2-5 | TRBV11-2 | CASSLSATNQETQYF | TGTGCCAGCAGCTTATCAGCAACTAATCAAGAGACCCAGTACTTC
- | - | TRBJ2-1 | TRBV18 | CASSRTQQGDEQFF | TGTGCCAGCTCACGAACCCAACAAGGCGATGAGCAGTTCTTC
once | - | TRBJ1-3 | TRBV28 | CASSRRGGGNTIYF | TGTGCCAGCAGCCGAAGGGGTGGTGGAAACACCATATATTTT
- | - | TRBJ2-3 | TRBV18 | CASSPRDQLAPDTQYF | TGTGCCAGCTCACCACGTGACCAACTAGCCCCAGATACGCAGTATTTT
- | TRBD1 | TRBJ1-3 | TRBV6-5 | CASSYGTDSGNTIYF | TGTGCCAGCAGTTACGGGACAGATTCTGGAAACACCATATATTTT
- | TRBD1 | TRBJ1-1 | TRBV10-3 | CAISAGTGTGDLNTEAFF | TGTGCCATCAGTGCGGGGACCGGGACAGGGGATCTGAACACTGAAGCTTTCTTT
once | TRBD1 | TRBJ1-1 | TRBV10-2 | CASRKTGSTEAFF | TGCGCCAGCAGGAAGACAGGGTCCACAGAAGCTTTCTTT
- | TRBD1 | TRBJ1-5 | TRBV27 | CASTTGGQPQHF | TGTGCCAGTACTACAGGGGGTCAGCCCCAGCATTTT
- | TRBD2 | TRBJ2-3 | TRBV9 | CASSGGLADSTDTQYF | TGTGCCAGCAGCGGCGGACTAGCGGATAGCACAGATACGCAGTATTTT
- | - | TRBJ2-7 | TRBV21-1 | CASSNLQLVGDSGIHEQYF | TGTGCCAGCAGCAATTTACAGTTAGTCGGGGATTCAGGTATCCACGAGCAGTACTTC
once | - | TRBJ1-4 | TRBV2 | CASSEMGIQEKLFF | TGTGCCAGCAGTGAAATGGGGATTCAGGAAAAACTGTTTTTT